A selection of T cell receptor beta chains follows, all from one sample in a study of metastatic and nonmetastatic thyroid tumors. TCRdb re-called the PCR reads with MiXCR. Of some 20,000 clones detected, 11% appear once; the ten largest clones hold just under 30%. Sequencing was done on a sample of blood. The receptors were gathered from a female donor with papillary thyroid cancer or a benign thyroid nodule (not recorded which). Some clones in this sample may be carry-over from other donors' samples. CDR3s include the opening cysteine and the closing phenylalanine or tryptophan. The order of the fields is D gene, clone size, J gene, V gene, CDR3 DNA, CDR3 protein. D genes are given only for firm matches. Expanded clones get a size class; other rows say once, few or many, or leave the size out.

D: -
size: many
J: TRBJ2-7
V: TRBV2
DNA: TGTGCCAGCAGTGAAGCGGCTGGAATCCCCTACGAGCAGTACTTC
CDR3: CASSEAAGIPYEQYF

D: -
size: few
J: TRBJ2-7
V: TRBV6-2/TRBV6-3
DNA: TGTGCCAGCAGTTACTTGGGGTCGAGGGCCCTCTACGAGCAGTACTTC
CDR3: CASSYLGSRALYEQYF

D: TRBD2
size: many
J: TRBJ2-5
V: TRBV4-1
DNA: TGCGCCAGCAGCCAAGGCTTAGCGGGAGGGGGCGAGACCCAGTACTTC
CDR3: CASSQGLAGGGETQYF

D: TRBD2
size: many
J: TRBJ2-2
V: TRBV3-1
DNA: TGTGCCAGCAGAGCGGGAGGGAACACCGGGGAGCTGTTTTTT
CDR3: CASRAGGNTGELFF

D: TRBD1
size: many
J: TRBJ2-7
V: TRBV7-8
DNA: TGTGCCAGCAGCTTAAGGGGGCTTACTCCTTACGAGCAGTACTTC
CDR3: CASSLRGLTPYEQYF

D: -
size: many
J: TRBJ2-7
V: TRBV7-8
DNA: TGTGCCAGCAGCTACCGGGACTTAACCTACGAGCAGTACTTC
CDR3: CASSYRDLTYEQYF

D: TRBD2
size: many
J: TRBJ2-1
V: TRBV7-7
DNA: TGTGCCAGCAGTCAAAGGACTAGCGGCTCCTACAATGAGCAGTTCTTC
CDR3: CASSQRTSGSYNEQFF

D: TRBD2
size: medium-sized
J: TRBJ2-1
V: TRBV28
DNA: TGTGCCAGCAGCCCCAAGGGGACTAGCTCGTATGAGCAGTTCTTC
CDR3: CASSPKGTSSYEQFF

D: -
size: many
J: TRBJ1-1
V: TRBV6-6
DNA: TGTGCCAGCAGTTACTGGGGGCCGGGGAACACTGAAGCTTTCTTT
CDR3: CASSYWGPGNTEAFF

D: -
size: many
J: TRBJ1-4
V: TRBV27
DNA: TGTGCCAGCAGTCCCTTCTCCAGGGTAACTAATGAAAAACTGTTTTTT
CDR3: CASSPFSRVTNEKLFF

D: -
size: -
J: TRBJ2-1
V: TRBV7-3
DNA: TGTGCCAGCAGTTTTAGCGCCTCCTACAATGAGCATTTCTTC
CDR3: CASSFSASYNEHFF

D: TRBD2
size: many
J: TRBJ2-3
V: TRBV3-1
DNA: TGTGCCAGCAGCCAAGATACGCGGGAGAGCCGTACAGATACGCAGTATTTT
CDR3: CASSQDTRESRTDTQYF

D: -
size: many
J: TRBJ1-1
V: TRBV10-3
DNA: TGTGCCATCAGTGATGAGGGTTCTGAAGCTTTCTTT
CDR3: CAISDEGSEAFF

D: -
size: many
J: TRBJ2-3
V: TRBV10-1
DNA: TGCGCCAGCAGTGAAGGGGCTGGCGGAGCTAGCACAGATACGCAGTATTTT
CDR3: CASSEGAGGASTDTQYF

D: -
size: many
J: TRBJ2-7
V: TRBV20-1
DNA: TGCAGTGCCAGGGGGGAAGAGCAGTACTTC
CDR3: CSARGEEQYF

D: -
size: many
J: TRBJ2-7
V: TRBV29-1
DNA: TGCAGCGTTGCGGCAGACTCCTACGAGCAGTACTTC
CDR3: CSVAADSYEQYF

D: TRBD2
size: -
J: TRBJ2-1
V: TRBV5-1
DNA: TGCGCCAGCAGCTTTCGACTAGCGGGGAATGGGCAGTTCTTC
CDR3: CASSFRLAGNGQFF

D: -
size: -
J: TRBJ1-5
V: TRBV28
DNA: TGTGCCAGCAGTTTAGTGGGCTGTCAGCCCCAGCATTTT
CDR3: CASSLVGCQPQHF

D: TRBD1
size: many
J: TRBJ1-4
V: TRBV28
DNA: TGTGCCAGCAGTTGGGACAGACAGGGGAATGAAAAACTGTTTTTT
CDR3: CASSWDRQGNEKLFF

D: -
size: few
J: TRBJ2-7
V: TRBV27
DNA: TGTGCCAGCAGTAACGGGACAACAGAGCAGTACTTC
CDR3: CASSNGTTEQYF

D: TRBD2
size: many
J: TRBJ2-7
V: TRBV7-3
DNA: TGTGCCAGCAGCTTAAGCTCCGGGGGGAGCTCGAGAGAGCAGTACTTC
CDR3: CASSLSSGGSSREQYF

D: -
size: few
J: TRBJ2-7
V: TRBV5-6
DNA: TGTGCCAGCAGCGACCGGGACTTGTCCTACGAGCAGTACTTC
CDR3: CASSDRDLSYEQYF

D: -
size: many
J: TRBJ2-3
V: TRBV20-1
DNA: TGCAGACCCCAGCTTCAGGTGGCAGGGGATACAGATACGCAGTATTTT
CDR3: CRPQLQVAGDTDTQYF

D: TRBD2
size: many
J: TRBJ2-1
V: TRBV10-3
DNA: TGTGCCATCAGTGAGTCAACTAGCGGGAGTAATGAGCAGTTCTTC
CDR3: CAISESTSGSNEQFF